This T cell receptor (beta chain) is drawn from a study of cytomegalovirus exposure and HLA in healthy donors. The PCR employed 60 Vbeta primers together with 13 Jbeta primers. Profiled with immunoSEQ multiplex PCR; TCRdb holds only in-frame clones, not every one. This sample has about 200,000 clones, with around 80% found just once. There are 17 residues in the CDR3. With V trimmed by 6 bases and J by 2 bases, 11 bases remained unmatched. The germline gives CDR1 SEHNR, CDR2 FQNEAQ (reference sequence). On this clone itself: What it binds is not known.

Broader study findings: Excluded: some indistinguishable V segments such as TRBV6-2 and TRBV6-3. HLA restriction was apparent for most CMV-associated TCR beta chains in a later analysis. The authors listed some 150 TCR beta chains as cytomegalovirus-associated. Across HLA loci, a later analysis found differing TCR association rates, with DRB1 most and HLA-C fewest.

Sequencing input: PBMCs. This TCR came from a boy between 2 and 15 years old in good health and CMV-seronegative. The rearrangement links TRBV7-9 to TRBJ2-2, with TRBD2 identical over 8 bases. CDR3 DNA: TGTGCCAGCAGACCCAACCGGGGGGGCATAAACACCGGGGAGCTGTTTTTT. Protein product: CASRPNRGGINTGELFF. Together with reference TRBV7-9 and TRBJ2-2, the CDR3 gives the full variable domain: DTGVSQNPRHKITKRGQNVTFRCDPISEHNRLYWYRQTLGQGPEFLTYFQNEAQLEKSRLLSDRFSAERPKGSFSTLEIQRTEQGDSAMYLCASRPNRGGINTGELFFGEGSRLTVL.